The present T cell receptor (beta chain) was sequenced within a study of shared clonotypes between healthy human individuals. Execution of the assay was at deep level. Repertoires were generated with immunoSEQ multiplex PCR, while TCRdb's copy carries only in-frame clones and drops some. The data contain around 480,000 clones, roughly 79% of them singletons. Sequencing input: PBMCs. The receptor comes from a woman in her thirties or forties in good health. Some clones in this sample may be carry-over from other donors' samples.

DNA of the CDR3: TGTGCCAGCAGCCGCTGGACAGGGGAGGTCACTGAAGCTTTCTTT. Amino acids: CASSRWTGEVTEAFF. V and J are TRBV7-2 and TRBJ1-1, with TRBD1 identical over 9 bases. This CDR3 comprises 15 residues. Losses at the gene ends were 5 bases for V and 4 bases for J; bases not matched to a gene: 8. In germline, CDR1 is SGHTA, CDR2 FQGNSA.